The 5 T cell receptor beta chains below were found in one sample sequenced in a study of cytomegalovirus exposure and HLA in healthy donors. The PCR ran on 60 Vbeta and 13 Jbeta primers. The repertoire was sequenced with immunoSEQ multiplex PCR; TCRdb's copy has only in-frame clones and lacks some. The table lists under 200,000 clones, roughly 80% of them singletons. The sample was PBMCs. The receptors come from a woman in her 50s in good health and CMV-seropositive.

The J gene is TRBJ1-4, the V gene TRBV19; D perhaps matches TRBD1 (6 bases). Trimming shortened V by 3 bases and J by 6 bases, and 14 bases separated the two germline ends. The germline V gene has CDR1 LNHDA and CDR2 SQIVND (reference sequence). This CDR3 is built from 15 residues. The CDR3 nucleotides read TGTGCCAGTAGTATTGCGGGGGCGCAGGATGAAAAACTGTTTTTT. This codes for CASSIAGAQDEKLFF. The full variable domain, completed using reference TRBV19 and TRBJ1-4, is DGGITQSPKYLFRKEGQNVTLSCEQNLNHDAMYWYRQDPGQGLRLIYYSQIVNDFQKGDIAEGYSVSREKKESFPLTVTSAQKNPTAFYLCASSIAGAQDEKLFFGSGTQLSVL.

The J gene is TRBJ1-1, the V gene TRBV21-1; the table calls TRBD1, which could not be checked here. TRBV21-1 is a documented pseudogene. The CDR3 loop spans 14 amino acids. CDR3 protein: CASSPNPGNTEAFF. The CDR3 bases are TGTGCCAGCAGCCCCAACCCAGGGAACACTGAAGCTTTCTTT.

The chain links TRBV10-1 to TRBJ1-2; D call uncertain. There are 16 residues in the CDR3. Germline V lookup: CDR1 WNHNN, CDR2 SYGVQD (reference sequence). The V end was cut by 0 bases, the J end by 2 bases, with 13 bases between. The CDR3 protein is CASSESEARENYGYTF. The DNA of the CDR3 is TGCGCCAGCAGTGAGTCTGAGGCGAGAGAGAACTATGGCTACACCTTC.

The rearrangement links TRBV5-1 to TRBJ2-1; TRBD2 aligns across 13 bases. This CDR3 comprises 14 residues. J lost 9 bases, V lost 2 bases, and 2 bases had no gene match. Germline V lookup: CDR1 SGHRS, CDR2 YFSETQ. The CDR3 protein is CASSFGLAGAEQFF. The CDR3 bases are TGCGCCAGCAGCTTTGGACTAGCGGGAGCTGAGCAGTTCTTC.

The chain has TRBV7-9 and TRBJ1-5; D gene uncertain. The CDR3 is 16 amino acids. CDR1 is SEHNR, CDR2 FQNEAQ, per germline (reference sequence). The ends were cut back, 5 bases at V and 3 bases at J, with 17 bases in the middle. CDR3 region: CASSPGVGGNNQPQHF. CDR3 nucleotide sequence: TGTGCCAGCAGCCCGGGTGTCGGCGGAAACAATCAGCCCCAGCATTTT.